The clone carrying this TCR beta chain has only a few counts. Its cognate antigen is unknown. Trimming took off 0 bases at V and 4 bases at J, with 18 bases between the two ends. Germline V lookup: CDR1 SEHNR, CDR2 FQNEAQ (reference sequence). The CDR3 contains 17 residues. This record belongs to a study of vaccination and CD4 T cells after COVID-19. About the study: Two doses of either BNT162b2 or mRNA-1273 vaccine went to participants. The authors gave control cultures a CEFX pool, an HIV-1 Nef pool, or no peptide. The study's findings and limits: The rise in median SARS-CoV-2-reactive clonotypes, from approximately 21 to 40, was not significant.

Treatment here: roughly 10-day PBMC culture with coronavirus spike peptide pools or control peptides (ViraFEST assay). After being plated at a few million per well, PBMCs were cultured with 9.5 to 10 IU/ml IL-2 and around 11 ug/ml peptide pools. The Oncomine TCR Beta short-read assay sequenced DNA from cultured CD4+ T cells. TCRdb ran MiXCR on the PCR reads and lists one entry per CDR3 protein. The sample consists of about 23,000 distinct CDR3 sequences, about 67% of them appearing once. This rearrangement joins TRBV7-9 to TRBJ1-2; tentative D call: TRBD1 (6 bases). The source of this sequence is a human donor who received a COVID-19 vaccine. Material: CD4+ T cells from blood, cultured in vitro, obtained after SARS-CoV-2 vaccination. The CDR3 reads CASSLAPRGASGYGYTF. For the CDR3, the DNA is TGTGCCAGCAGCTTAGCGCCACGGGGGGCGTCTGGCTATGGCTACACCTTC.